Presented here are 17 T cell receptor beta chains from one specimen sequenced in a study of immune evolution from preneoplasia to lung adenocarcinoma (dated by TCRdb to about 2021). Libraries were made using the immunoSEQ multiplex PCR assay. The table comes from immuneACCESS by way of TCRdb, which keeps in-frame sequences with V and J called. Part of the clones is missing from these tables; in studies checked, under half for an unresolved V gene and the rest for unknown reasons. Recorded for this sample are about 7,300 clones; around 70% of them occurred a single time. Under 14% of the sample is taken by the ten largest. The specimen sequenced was FFPE lung adenocarcinoma in situ tissue. The sample's cell subset or site, from its label and the paper: preinvasive adenocarcinoma in situ (AIS). The receptors derive from a donor older than 65 with lung adenocarcinoma. Some clones in this sample may be carry-over from other donors' samples.

In nucleotides, the CDR3 is TGTGCCAGCGCAGGGTTCACTGAAGCTTTCTTT. Translating gives CASAGFTEAFF. The V call is TRBV28, the J call TRBJ1-1; possible D gene TRBD1, 5 bases. Trimming removed 8 bases from V and 4 bases from J, with 8 bases in between. This CDR3 has 11 residues. The V gene's germline CDR1 is MDHEN and CDR2 SYDVKM.

This clone appeared a few times. The CDR3 sequence is CASSFRGAGYTF. CDR3 in DNA: TGCGCCAGCAGCTTCAGGGGCGCTGGCTACACCTTC. The chain employs TRBV5-1 and TRBJ1-2; possible D gene TRBD1, 6 bases. Trimming shortened V by 2 bases and J by 7 bases, and 9 bases separated the two germline ends. CDR1 is SGHRS and CDR2 is YFSETQ in the germline V gene. CDR3 length: 12 amino acids.

The chain carries TRBV11-2 and TRBJ1-2, with 8 bases fitting TRBD1. Per germline, CDR1 SGHAT and CDR2 FQNNGV. The CDR3 runs 12 residues. Germline trimming cut 5 bases from V and 8 bases from J; bases unmatched to any gene: 4. The CDR3 region is CASSQDRGGYTF. CDR3 in DNA: TGTGCCAGCAGCCAAGACAGGGGAGGCTACACCTTC.

CDR3 bases: TGTGCCAGCAGTCACAGGCATTCCTACGAGCAGTACTTC. This sequence encodes CASSHRHSYEQYF. The V and J genes are TRBV5-5 and TRBJ2-7; tentative D call: TRBD1 (5 bases). This CDR3 contains 13 residues. Deletions cut 5 bases from V and 1 base from J, with 10 bases between. Germline V gene lookup returns CDR1 SGHKS and CDR2 YYEKEE (reference sequence).

The chain links TRBV4-1 to TRBJ2-7, with 10 bases matching TRBD1. Trimming removed 3 bases from V and 4 bases from J; junction bases left unmatched: 6. Germline V gene sequence: CDR1 MGHRA, CDR2 YSYEKL. The CDR3 consists of 15 residues. The CDR3 spells CASSHRDRGSYEQYF. The CDR3 DNA reads TGCGCCAGCAGCCACCGGGACAGGGGCAGTTACGAGCAGTACTTC.

V usage is TRBV30 and J usage is TRBJ2-2; the D gene is possibly TRBD2 (6 bases). CDR3 length: 13 amino acids. Trimming cost V 0 bases and J 6 bases, with 8 bases left between them. Germline V CDR1 and CDR2: GTSNPN, SVGIG (reference sequence). The CDR3 protein is CAWSVSSAGELFF. In DNA form, the CDR3 reads TGTGCCTGGAGTGTTTCTAGCGCCGGGGAGCTGTTTTTT.

The gene calls are TRBV5-1 and TRBJ1-3; tentatively, D is TRBD1 (6 bases). The CDR3 consists of 15 residues. CDR1 and CDR2 (germline): SGHRS, YFSETQ. V lost 4 bases and J lost 2, with 13 bases in between. CDR3 DNA sequence: TGCGCCAGCAGCAACACAGGGAACGCTGGAAACACCATATATTTT. Its translation is CASSNTGNAGNTIYF. The entire variable domain, with the rest obtained from reference TRBV5-1 and TRBJ1-3, is as follows: KAGVTQTPRYLIKTRGQQVTLSCSPISGHRSVSWYQQTPGQGLQFLFEYFSETQRNKGNFPGRFSGRQFSNSRSEMNVSTLELGDSALYLCASSNTGNAGNTIYFGEGSWLTVV.

This clone turned up a few times. This rearrangement joins TRBV10-3 to TRBJ1-2, with D perhaps matching TRBD1 (5 bases). Germline V lookup: CDR1 ENHRY, CDR2 SYGVKD. CDR3 size: 13 residues. V shed 3 bases and J shed 4 bases, with 9 bases lying between them. The CDR3 bases are TGTGCCATCAGTGAACGACAGTTCTATGGCTACACCTTC. Translating gives CAISERQFYGYTF.

The chain joins TRBV14 to TRBJ2-1, with D tentatively TRBD2 (5 bases). Between the trimmed V and J ends, which lost 1 base and 4 bases, there was a span of 11 bases. CDR3 length: 15 amino acids. In germline, CDR1 is SGHDN, CDR2 FVKESK. The CDR3 reads CASSQAVGSYNEQFF. CDR3 nucleotide sequence: TGTGCCAGCAGCCAAGCGGTGGGGAGTTACAATGAGCAGTTCTTC.

This clone was counted a single time. This rearrangement joins TRBV19 to TRBJ2-1; D is unclear. Germline V lookup: CDR1 LNHDA, CDR2 SQIVND (reference sequence). Trimming removed 4 bases from V and 6 bases from J, with 10 bases in between. The CDR3 is made up of 13 amino acids. CDR3: CASSTIPPNEQFF. CDR3 DNA: TGTGCCAGTAGTACGATTCCGCCCAATGAGCAGTTCTTC.

This clone turned up a few times. The chain is built from TRBV6-5 and TRBJ1-1; possible D gene TRBD1, 5 bases. This CDR3 is built from 15 residues. Germline CDR1 is MNHEY and CDR2 is SVGAGI. V was shortened by 6 bases and J by 2 bases, with 16 bases between the two germline ends. As DNA, the CDR3 is TGTGCCAGCAGCATTACAACAGGCGATAACACTGAAGCTTTCTTT. This gives the protein CASSITTGDNTEAFF.

This clone has just a few counts. The V call is TRBV7-9, the J call TRBJ2-5, with 7 bases that match TRBD1. The germline CDR1 and CDR2 sequences are SEHNR and FQNEAQ (reference sequence). The J segment lost 1 base and the V segment lost 2 bases, leaving 7 bases of the junction unmatched. This CDR3 is built from 16 residues. The CDR3 coding sequence is TGTGCCAGCAGCTTAAAAGGGGGCGCCGGCCAAGAGACCCAGTACTTC. It encodes CASSLKGGAGQETQYF.

V usage is TRBV12-5 and J usage is TRBJ2-7; D is unclear. The V gene lost 3 bases and the J gene lost 3 bases, with 6 bases spanning the gap. The length of the CDR3 is 12 residues. CDR1 and CDR2 (germline): LGHNT, FRNRAP. The CDR3 DNA sequence: TGTGCTAGTGGTTTAGCCGGCTACGAGCAGTACTTC. Its translation is CASGLAGYEQYF.

This chain connects TRBV7-9 to TRBJ1-2; unclear D gene. The V gene lost 2 bases and the J gene lost 6 bases, with 10 bases spanning the gap. The CDR3 contains 13 residues. Germline V gives CDR1 SEHNR, CDR2 FQNEAQ (reference sequence). The CDR3: CASSLRMKDGYTF. CDR3 coding DNA: TGTGCCAGCAGCTTAAGGATGAAGGATGGCTACACCTTC.

V gene TRBV30 combines with J gene TRBJ1-4; D is ambiguous. Per germline, CDR1 GTSNPN and CDR2 SVGIG (reference sequence). This CDR3 has 14 residues. Trimming shortened V by 1 base and J by 7 bases, and 13 bases separated the two germline ends. The CDR3 is CAWSDQVMGEKLFF. The CDR3 DNA reads as TGTGCCTGGAGTGACCAGGTCATGGGTGAAAAACTGTTTTTT.

The chain has TRBV28 and TRBJ1-4, with D uncertain. CDR3 size: 14 residues. The germline CDR1 and CDR2 sequences are MDHEN and SYDVKM. Between the trimmed V and J ends, which lost 6 bases and 8 bases, there was a span of 16 bases. Here the CDR3 reads CASSLPASREKLFF. As DNA, the CDR3 is TGTGCCAGCAGCTTGCCGGCTTCGCGAGAAAAACTGTTTTTT.

Notes on this clone: Other DNA variants within this sample encode the same CDR3. This chain connects TRBV28 to TRBJ2-1, with D uncertain. Germline-derived CDR1 and CDR2 are MDHEN and SYDVKM. This CDR3 has 14 residues. V was cut by 9 bases and J by 1 base, with 13 bases left in between. The CDR3 protein is CASWKTDSYNEQFF. In DNA form, the CDR3 reads TGTGCCAGTTGGAAAACAGATTCCTACAATGAGCAGTTCTTC.